Below, 27 T cell receptor beta chains from the same sample are listed, as sequenced in a study of cytomegalovirus exposure and HLA in healthy donors. The study ran its PCR with 60 Vbeta and 13 Jbeta primers. Assay used: immunoSEQ multiplex PCR; TCRdb lists only in-frame clones, some missing. This table has about 94,000 clones, about 62% appearing once. The material sequenced was PBMCs. The source of these receptors is a young man in good health and CMV-seronegative.

The chain has TRBV28 and TRBJ2-3; 15 nucleotides line up with TRBD2. CDR1 is MDHEN and CDR2 is SYDVKM in the germline V gene. CDR3 length: 19 amino acids. V shed 6 bases, J shed 4 bases, and the junction held 14 bases outside the gene matches. CDR3 protein: CASSRPPGLAGGQADTQYF. CDR3 nucleotides: TGTGCCAGCAGCCGTCCCCCGGGACTAGCGGGAGGCCAAGCAGATACGCAGTATTTT.

The CDR3 region is CASSPLTGRGEKLFF. The CDR3, as DNA: TGTGCCAGCAGCCCACTGACAGGACGAGGTGAAAAACTGTTTTTT. The chain joins TRBV7-2 to TRBJ1-4, with D perhaps matching TRBD1 (6 bases). Per germline, CDR1 SGHTA and CDR2 FQGNSA. Between the trimmed V and J ends, which lost 5 bases and 7 bases, there was a span of 17 bases. CDR3 length: 15 amino acids.

The chain uses TRBV10-1 and TRBJ1-3, with unresolved D. CDR1 WNHNN and CDR2 SYGVQD come from the germline V gene (reference sequence). Trimming shortened V by 7 bases and J by 7 bases, and 29 bases separated the two germline ends. The CDR3 totals 18 residues. CDR3 in DNA: TGCGCCAGCACCAGAACGAAGTTCCCGGTTGGAGCCGAGAACACCATATATTTT. It encodes CASTRTKFPVGAENTIYF.

The chain combines TRBV29-1 with TRBJ2-7; 13 nucleotides align to TRBD2. V shed 6 bases and J 4 bases; nucleotides not matched to a gene: 3. The CDR3 totals 13 residues. CDR1 is SQVTM, CDR2 ANQGSEA, per germline. The CDR3 sequence: CSVGTSGTYEQYF. For the CDR3, the DNA is TGCAGCGTGGGGACTAGCGGGACGTACGAGCAGTACTTC.

The chain employs TRBV6-5 and TRBJ2-1; D might be TRBD2 (6 bases). Germline V gives CDR1 MNHEY, CDR2 SVGAGI. This CDR3 region has 15 residues. The V gene lost 5 bases and the J gene lost 3 bases, with 14 bases spanning the gap. The CDR3 reads CASSTPRGIYNEQFF. In nucleotides, the CDR3 is TGTGCCAGCAGTACCCCTCGCGGGATCTACAATGAGCAGTTCTTC.

This rearrangement joins TRBV27 to TRBJ1-2, with 7 bases aligning to TRBD1. CDR1 is MNHEY, CDR2 SMNVEV, per germline (reference sequence). The J segment lost 3 bases and the V segment lost 4 bases, leaving 2 bases of the junction unmatched. This CDR3 has 13 residues. The CDR3 reads CASSSTGDYGYTF. CDR3 nucleotides: TGTGCCAGCAGTTCAACAGGGGACTATGGCTACACCTTC.

This clone was seen just once. The V and J genes are TRBV6-6 and TRBJ2-6; no clear D gene. The CDR3 contains 13 residues. The V gene lost 10 bases and the J gene lost 0 bases, with 7 bases spanning the gap. Germline-derived CDR1 and CDR2 are MNHNY and SVGAGI (reference sequence). The CDR3 DNA reads TGTGCCAACCGAGCCTCTGGGGCCAACGTCCTGACTTTC. Protein: CANRASGANVLTF.

This clone turned up a few times. The chain joins TRBV18 to TRBJ2-3, with 9 bases fitting TRBD2. The CDR3 runs to 15 residues. Germline CDR1 reads KGHSH; CDR2 reads LQKENI. V trimming: 4 bases; J trimming: 9 bases; junction bases outside the gene matches: 11. CDR3 bases: TGTGCCAGCTCACTAGAGCGGGGGGCCCAAGCAACGCAGTATTTT. This sequence encodes CASSLERGAQATQYF.

This clone has more than one count but fewer than ten. V and J are TRBV29-1 and TRBJ1-2; D is uncertain. The CDR3 is 13 amino acids. Germline V gene sequence: CDR1 SQVTM, CDR2 ANQGSEA. V lost 4 bases and J lost 3, with 12 bases in between. This CDR3 reads CSVGAQFDYGYTF. The CDR3 nucleotides read TGCAGCGTTGGGGCACAGTTTGACTATGGCTACACCTTC.

The chain recombines TRBV2 with TRBJ2-1; 7 nucleotides agree with TRBD2. The germline V gene has CDR1 SNHLY and CDR2 FYNNEI. V lost 7 bases and J lost 6; bases outside the gene matches: 18. The CDR3 length is 17 residues. The CDR3 loop reads CASTPIGGGLNGNEQFF. The DNA of the CDR3 is TGTGCCAGCACCCCGATTGGGGGGGGACTGAACGGCAATGAGCAGTTCTTC.

This chain uses TRBV7-2 with TRBJ1-2; D perhaps matches TRBD1 (6 bases). This CDR3 region has 15 residues. The ends were cut back, 5 bases at V and 7 bases at J, with 20 bases in the middle. The germline CDR1 and CDR2 sequences are SGHTA and FQGNSA. CDR3 coding DNA: TGTGCCAGCAGCCAACAGGGCCCCGCTGGGAGTGGCTACACCTTC. Encoded protein: CASSQQGPAGSGYTF.

The chain carries TRBV2 and TRBJ2-3; D call uncertain. CDR1 and CDR2 (germline): SNHLY, FYNNEI. The CDR3 extends over 14 amino acids. V lost 7 bases and J 4 bases, leaving 15 bases between the germline ends. The CDR3 DNA reads TGTGCCAGCACCGTTACCTACAGTGCAGATACGCAGTATTTT. As protein: CASTVTYSADTQYF.

This clone came up a few times. The V and J genes are TRBV7-3 and TRBJ2-5, with D possibly TRBD2 on 6 matching bases. The V gene lost 5 bases and the J gene lost 4 bases, with 14 bases spanning the gap. The germline CDR1 and CDR2 sequences are SGHTA and FQGTGA. The CDR3 spans 14 residues. The CDR3 spells CASSKGGDRETQYF. The DNA for the CDR3 is TGTGCCAGCAGCAAGGGCGGGGATCGAGAGACCCAGTACTTC.

This clone was observed a single time. This sequence joins TRBV5-1 and TRBJ2-7; 10 bases match TRBD2. Germline CDR1 reads SGHRS; CDR2 reads YFSETQ. V gave up 2 bases and J gave up 6 bases; unmatched junction bases: 8. The CDR3 is made up of 15 amino acids. The CDR3 nucleotides are TGCGCCAGCAGCTTTCCTCTAGCGGGAGAGGCCGAGCAGTACTTC. It yields the protein CASSFPLAGEAEQYF. Using reference TRBV5-1 and TRBJ2-7 for the parts outside the CDR3, the full variable domain is KAGVTQTPRYLIKTRGQQVTLSCSPISGHRSVSWYQQTPGQGLQFLFEYFSETQRNKGNFPGRFSGRQFSNSRSEMNVSTLELGDSALYLCASSFPLAGEAEQYFGPGTRLTVT.

For the CDR3, the DNA is TGTGCCAGCAGTTTATCTCGAGGGTACGAGCAGTACTTC. It encodes CASSLSRGYEQYF. The chain combines TRBV27 with TRBJ2-7; weak D call: TRBD2 (5 bases). Trimming removed 0 bases at V and 4 bases at J, with 7 bases between. From germline, CDR1 is MNHEY and CDR2 SMNVEV (reference sequence). This CDR3 region has 13 residues.

This clone was recorded only once. J is TRBJ1-1 and V is TRBV4-1; D gene unclear. Germline V gene data show CDR1 as MGHRA and CDR2 as YSYEKL. Trimming pared 1 base from V and 0 bases from J, leaving 9 bases between. This CDR3 spans 15 amino acids. This chain's CDR3 is CASSQAEGVNTEAFF. Written as DNA, the CDR3 is TGCGCCAGCAGCCAAGCGGAGGGTGTGAACACTGAAGCTTTCTTT.

This clone was detected a few times. The CDR3 protein is CASSLAGMDEQFF. The CDR3 DNA sequence: TGTGCCAGCAGCCTAGCGGGGATGGATGAGCAGTTCTTC. The V and J genes are TRBV11-2 and TRBJ2-1; TRBD2 aligns across 9 bases. The CDR3 sequence is 13 residues long. The germline V gene has CDR1 SGHAT and CDR2 FQNNGV. Germline trimming cut 5 bases from V and 8 bases from J; bases unmatched to any gene: 4.

This clone has more than one count but fewer than ten. CDR3 loop: CASSGTHRRGTGELFF. The CDR3 DNA reads as TGTGCCAGTAGTGGGACACATAGAAGGGGGACCGGGGAGCTGTTTTTT. The J gene is TRBJ2-2, the V gene TRBV19; the D gene is possibly TRBD1 (6 bases). CDR1 is LNHDA and CDR2 is SQIVND in the germline V gene (reference sequence). V was trimmed by 5 bases and J by 5 bases, leaving 18 bases between them. This CDR3 spans 16 amino acids.

The J gene is TRBJ2-5, the V gene TRBV4-1, with D perhaps matching TRBD2 (6 bases). Matching the DNA end better, TRBJ2-7 makes the J call doubtful. The V gene's germline CDR1 is MGHRA and CDR2 YSYEKL. This CDR3 spans 16 amino acids. The CDR3 is CASSQGRPGVTYEQYF. The CDR3 region has the DNA TGCGCCAGCAGCCAAGGGAGGCCGGGGGTTACCTACGAGCAGTACTTC.

This clone was observed at least ten times. J is TRBJ2-3 and V is TRBV5-1; TRBD1 agrees at 8 bases. Germline V gene sequence: CDR1 SGHRS, CDR2 YFSETQ. The CDR3 is 13 residues long. V dropped 8 bases and J dropped 4; count of bases not matched to a gene: 6. The CDR3 sequence: CASSQGGADTQYF. The CDR3 coding sequence is TGCGCCAGTTCACAGGGGGGCGCAGATACGCAGTATTTT.

The chain carries TRBV7-4 and TRBJ2-1; TRBD2 matches 7 bases. Per the germline V gene, CDR1 is SGHVT and CDR2 is SQSDAQ. Trimming at V came to 9 bases and at J to 2 bases, leaving 4 bases not matched to a gene. The CDR3 has 13 residues. The CDR3 sequence: CARGGTTYNEQFF. The CDR3 coding sequence is TGTGCCAGGGGGGGGACTACCTACAATGAGCAGTTCTTC. Combining the CDR3 with reference TRBV7-4 and TRBJ2-1 gives the whole variable domain GAGVSQSPRYKVAKRGRDVALRCDSISGHVTLYWYRQTLGQGSEVLTYSQSDAQRDKSGRPSGRFSAERPERSVSTLKIQRTEQGDSAVYLCARGGTTYNEQFFGPGTRLTVL.

The chain has TRBV9 and TRBJ1-2; D not resolved. Trimming removed 5 bases from V and 7 bases from J, with 12 bases in between. This CDR3 comprises 12 residues. Germline lookup yields CDR1 SGDLS and CDR2 YYNGEE. This chain's CDR3 is CASSPVAFGYTF. The CDR3 nucleotides read TGTGCCAGCAGTCCAGTTGCTTTTGGCTACACCTTC.

The V and J genes are TRBV6-1 and TRBJ2-1; a weak D match, TRBD2 (6 bases). The CDR3 has 16 amino acids. From germline, CDR1 is MNHNS and CDR2 SASEGT. Trimming pared 3 bases from V and 6 bases from J, leaving 18 bases between. CDR3 in DNA: TGTGCCAGCAGTGACGAACTAGCAATGGTGGGCAATGAGCAGTTCTTC. It is translated as CASSDELAMVGNEQFF.

V is TRBV9 and J is TRBJ1-2; D is ambiguous. The germline CDR1 and CDR2 sequences are SGDLS and YYNGEE. CDR3 length: 13 amino acids. V lost 4 bases, J lost 8 bases, and 15 bases lay in between. Here the CDR3 DNA reads TGTGCCAGCAGCCCAGGAGGGCGGATGGGCTACACCTTC. It encodes CASSPGGRMGYTF.

V and J are TRBV29-1 and TRBJ2-1; 10 bases map to TRBD2. Trimming removed 1 base from V and 2 bases from J; junction bases left unmatched: 5. CDR3 length: 16 residues. Germline CDR1 reads SQVTM; CDR2 reads ANQGSEA. The CDR3 nucleotides read TGCAGCGTTGAAGGTACTAGCGGGAATACCTACAATGAGCAGTTCTTC. The encoded protein is CSVEGTSGNTYNEQFF.

This clone was counted only a few times. The chain links TRBV6-4 to TRBJ2-2; TRBD2 is a possible D gene (6 bases). Per germline, CDR1 MRHNA and CDR2 SNTAGT. V gave up 6 bases and J gave up 5 bases, with 13 bases separating them. The CDR3 covers 14 residues. Here the CDR3 DNA reads TGTGCCAGCAGCGGGACTGATAATACCGGGGAGCTGTTTTTT. It is translated as CASSGTDNTGELFF.

This clone has more than one count but fewer than ten. The genes are TRBV6-5 and TRBJ2-1, with 9 bases lining up with TRBD1. Germline V gene lookup returns CDR1 MNHEY and CDR2 SVGAGI. This CDR3 has 15 residues. Trimming took 5 bases from V and 11 from J; bases not matched to a gene: 13. CDR3 protein: CASSMPGDREEQQFF. The CDR3 DNA reads TGTGCCAGCAGTATGCCCGGGGACAGGGAGGAACAGCAGTTCTTC.